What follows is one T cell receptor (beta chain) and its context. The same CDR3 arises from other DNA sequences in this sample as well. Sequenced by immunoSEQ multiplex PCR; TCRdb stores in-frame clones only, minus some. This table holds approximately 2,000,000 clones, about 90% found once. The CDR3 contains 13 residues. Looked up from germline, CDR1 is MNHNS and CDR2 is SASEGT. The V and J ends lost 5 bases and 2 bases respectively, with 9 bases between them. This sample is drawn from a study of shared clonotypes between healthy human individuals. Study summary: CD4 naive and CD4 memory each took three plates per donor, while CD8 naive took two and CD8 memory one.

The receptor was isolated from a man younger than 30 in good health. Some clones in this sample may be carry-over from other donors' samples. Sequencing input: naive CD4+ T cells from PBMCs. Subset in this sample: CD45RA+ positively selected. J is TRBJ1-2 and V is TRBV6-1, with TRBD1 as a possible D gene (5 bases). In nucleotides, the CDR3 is TGTGCCAGCAGTCCTCAGGGAAACTATGGCTACACCTTC. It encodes CASSPQGNYGYTF.